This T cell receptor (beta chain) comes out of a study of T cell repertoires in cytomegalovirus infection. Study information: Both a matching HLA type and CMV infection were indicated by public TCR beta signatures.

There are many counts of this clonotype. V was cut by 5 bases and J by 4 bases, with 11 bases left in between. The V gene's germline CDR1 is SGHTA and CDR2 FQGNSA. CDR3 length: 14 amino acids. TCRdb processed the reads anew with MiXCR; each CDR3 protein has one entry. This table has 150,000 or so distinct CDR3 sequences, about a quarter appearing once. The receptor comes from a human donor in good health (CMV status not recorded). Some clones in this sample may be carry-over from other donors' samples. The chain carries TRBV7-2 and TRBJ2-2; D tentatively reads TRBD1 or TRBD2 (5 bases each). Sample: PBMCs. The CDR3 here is CASSITGPTGELFF. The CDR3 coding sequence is TGTGCCAGCAGCATTACGGGACCCACCGGGGAGCTGTTTTTT.